This passage covers 9 T cell receptor beta chains from one sample sequenced in a study of T-cell memory formation after mild COVID-19. TCRdb passed the 5' RACE reads through MiXCR, listing each CDR3 protein once. The data contain about 84,000 distinct CDR3 sequences, approximately 14% of them singletons. The sequenced sample consisted of PBMCs or a T cell subset sorted from them (not recorded which). These TCRs come from an adult woman who had mild COVID-19 (a few samples of this study predate the infection). Cell type and time point are not known.

The sample holds a few counts of this clonotype. The chain combines TRBV28 with TRBJ2-7, with 12 bases matching TRBD2. V shed 5 bases, J shed 4 bases, and the junction held 12 bases outside the gene matches. Germline V gene lookup returns CDR1 MDHEN and CDR2 SYDVKM. CDR3 size: 17 residues. The CDR3: CASSPRLAGEILYEQYF. CDR3 nucleotides: TGTGCCAGCAGTCCACGACTAGCGGGAGAGATACTTTACGAGCAGTACTTC.

V usage is TRBV7-9 and J usage is TRBJ1-2; TRBD1 agrees at 11 bases. V dropped 5 bases and J dropped 8; count of bases not matched to a gene: 10. The V gene's germline CDR1 is SEHNR and CDR2 FQNEAQ (reference sequence). This CDR3 has 15 residues. CDR3 sequence: CASSPHIGTGGGYTF. The CDR3 DNA reads as TGTGCCAGCAGCCCCCATATTGGGACAGGGGGAGGCTACACCTTC.

The genes are TRBV5-1 and TRBJ2-1, with D perhaps matching TRBD1 (6 bases). This CDR3 region has 13 residues. Trimming pared 4 bases from V and 5 bases from J, leaving 10 bases between. Germline values: CDR1 SGHRS, CDR2 YFSETQ. The CDR3 DNA sequence: TGCGCCAGCAGCGACAGGACGGACAATGAGCAGTTCTTC. It specifies CASSDRTDNEQFF.

This clonotype showed up just a few times. This chain connects TRBV9 to TRBJ1-6; 8 bases map to TRBD1. V was pared by 3 bases and J by 0 bases, with 5 bases of the junction left unmatched. Germline-derived CDR1 and CDR2 are SGDLS and YYNGEE. CDR3 length equals 17 residues. The CDR3 spells CASSATGTGSYNSPLHF. CDR3 sequence (DNA): TGTGCCAGCAGCGCGACCGGGACAGGCTCCTATAATTCACCCCTCCACTTT.

This clonotype was counted a few times. This chain connects TRBV29-1 to TRBJ1-5; possible D gene TRBD1, 5 bases. CDR1 is SQVTM, CDR2 ANQGSEA, per germline. CDR3 length: 14 amino acids. As DNA, the CDR3 is TGCAGTGATAAAATTGGGGGTAGAAATCAGCCCCAGCATTTT. Translated, it gives CSDKIGGRNQPQHF.

This chain uses TRBV5-1 with TRBJ2-7, with D unresolved. The CDR3 spans 13 residues. Trimming stripped 2 bases from V and 0 bases from J, with 6 bases between. Germline-derived CDR1 and CDR2 are SGHRS and YFSETQ. Here the CDR3 reads CASSFEDSYEQYF. The CDR3 DNA reads as TGCGCCAGCAGCTTTGAAGACTCCTACGAGCAGTACTTC. Full variable domain (missing parts from reference TRBV5-1 and TRBJ2-7): KAGVTQTPRYLIKTRGQQVTLSCSPISGHRSVSWYQQTPGQGLQFLFEYFSETQRNKGNFPGRFSGRQFSNSRSEMNVSTLELGDSALYLCASSFEDSYEQYFGPGTRLTVT.

This clonotype was detected only a few times. V and J are TRBV30 and TRBJ2-1; unclear D gene. The CDR3 sequence is 13 residues long. The germline CDR1 and CDR2 sequences are GTSNPN and SVGIG (reference sequence). Trimming took 5 bases from V and 6 from J, leaving 14 bases between them. The CDR3 loop reads CAWGQLYRNEQFF. The CDR3 nucleotides are TGTGCCTGGGGCCAATTATATCGCAATGAGCAGTTCTTC.

J is TRBJ2-3 and V is TRBV7-8, with D possibly matching TRBD1 (6 bases). The CDR3 has 14 residues. Trimming left V 4 bases short and J 2 bases short, with 10 bases between. Germline values: CDR1 SGHVS, CDR2 FQNEAQ. The DNA for the CDR3 is TGTGCCAGCAGCTATTGGGGGCCCACAGATACGCAGTATTTT. It encodes CASSYWGPTDTQYF.

The chain has TRBV6-2 or TRBV6-3 and TRBJ2-4; D might be TRBD1 or TRBD2, each matching 5 bases. CDR3 length: 14 residues. V was cut by 10 bases and J by 14 bases, with 27 bases left in between. The germline V gene encodes CDR1 MNHEY and CDR2 SVGEGT. CDR3: CATHTRDQTIGEYF. CDR3 DNA: TGTGCCACTCACACCCGGGACCAGACAATAGGGGAGTACTTC.